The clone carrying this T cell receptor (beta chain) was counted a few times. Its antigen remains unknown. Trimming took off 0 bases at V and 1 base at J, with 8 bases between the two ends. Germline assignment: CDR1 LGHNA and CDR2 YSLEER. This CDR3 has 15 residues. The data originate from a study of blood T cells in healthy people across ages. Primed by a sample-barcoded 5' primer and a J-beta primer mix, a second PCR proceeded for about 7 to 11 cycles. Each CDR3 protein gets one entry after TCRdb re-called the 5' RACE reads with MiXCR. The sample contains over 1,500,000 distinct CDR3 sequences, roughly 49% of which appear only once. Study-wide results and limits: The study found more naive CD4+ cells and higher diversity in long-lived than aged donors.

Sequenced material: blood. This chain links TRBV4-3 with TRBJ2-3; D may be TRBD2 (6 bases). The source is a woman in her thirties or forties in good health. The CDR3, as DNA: TGCGCCAGCAGCCAAGAGGAGGGCGGCACAGATACGCAGTATTTT. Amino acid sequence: CASSQEEGGTDTQYF.